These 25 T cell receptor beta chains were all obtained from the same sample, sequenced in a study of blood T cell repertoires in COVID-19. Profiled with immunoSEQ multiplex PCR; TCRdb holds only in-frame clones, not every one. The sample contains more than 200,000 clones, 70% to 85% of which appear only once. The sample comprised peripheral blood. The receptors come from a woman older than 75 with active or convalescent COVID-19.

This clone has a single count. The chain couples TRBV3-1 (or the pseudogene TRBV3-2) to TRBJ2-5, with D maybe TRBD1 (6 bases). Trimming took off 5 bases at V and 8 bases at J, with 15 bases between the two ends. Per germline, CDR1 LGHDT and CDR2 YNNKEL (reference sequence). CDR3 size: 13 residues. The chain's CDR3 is CASSVVGGGTQYF. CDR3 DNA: TGTGCCAGCAGCGTCGTCGGTGGGGGCACCCAGTACTTC.

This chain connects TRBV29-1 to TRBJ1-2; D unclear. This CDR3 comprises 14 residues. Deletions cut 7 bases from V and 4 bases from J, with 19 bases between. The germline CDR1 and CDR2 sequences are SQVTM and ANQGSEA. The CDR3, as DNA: TGCAGCGCCATAGGAAATGACACCGCCTATGGCTACACCTTC. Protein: CSAIGNDTAYGYTF.

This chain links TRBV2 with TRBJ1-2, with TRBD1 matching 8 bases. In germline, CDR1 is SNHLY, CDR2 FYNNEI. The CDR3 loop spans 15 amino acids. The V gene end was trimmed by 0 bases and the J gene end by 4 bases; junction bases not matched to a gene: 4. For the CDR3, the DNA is TGTGCCAGCAGTGAAGCGCTTCAGGGGGCCTATGGCTACACCTTC. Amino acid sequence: CASSEALQGAYGYTF.

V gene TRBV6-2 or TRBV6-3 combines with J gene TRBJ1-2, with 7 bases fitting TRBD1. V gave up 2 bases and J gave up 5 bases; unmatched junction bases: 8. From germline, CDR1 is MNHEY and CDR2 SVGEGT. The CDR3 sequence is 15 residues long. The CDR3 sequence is CASSYGGQSMYGYTF. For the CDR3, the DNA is TGTGCCAGCAGTTACGGGGGACAGAGTATGTATGGCTACACCTTC.

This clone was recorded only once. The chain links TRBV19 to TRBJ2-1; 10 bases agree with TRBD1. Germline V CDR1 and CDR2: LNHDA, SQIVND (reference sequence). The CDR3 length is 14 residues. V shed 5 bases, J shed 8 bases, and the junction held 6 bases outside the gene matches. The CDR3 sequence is CASSLWDRGHEQFF. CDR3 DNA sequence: TGTGCCAGTAGTCTCTGGGACAGGGGCCATGAGCAGTTCTTC.

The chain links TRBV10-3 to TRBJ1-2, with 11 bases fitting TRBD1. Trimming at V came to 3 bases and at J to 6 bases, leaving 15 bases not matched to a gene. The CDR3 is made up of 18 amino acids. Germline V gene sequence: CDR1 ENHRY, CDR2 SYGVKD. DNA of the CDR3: TGTGCCATCAGTGACACTAGTCCGGACAGGGGGCGAAAGGATGGCTACACCTTC. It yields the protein CAISDTSPDRGRKDGYTF.

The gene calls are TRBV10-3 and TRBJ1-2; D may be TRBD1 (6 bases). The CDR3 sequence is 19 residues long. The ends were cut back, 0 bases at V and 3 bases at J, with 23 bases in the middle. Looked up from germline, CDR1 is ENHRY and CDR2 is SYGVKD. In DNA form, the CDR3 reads TGTGCCATCAGTGAGTCGATGATCGCGCGGGGGGCGCTTCACTATGGCTACACCTTC. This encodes CAISESMIARGALHYGYTF.

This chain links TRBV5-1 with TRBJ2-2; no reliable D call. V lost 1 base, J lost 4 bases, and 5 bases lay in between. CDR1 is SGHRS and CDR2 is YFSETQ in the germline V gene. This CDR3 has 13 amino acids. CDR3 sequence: CASSLRFTGELFF. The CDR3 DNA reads TGCGCCAGCAGCTTGCGGTTCACCGGGGAGCTGTTTTTT.

CDR3 sequence (DNA): TGTGCCAGCAGTGAGCCCCGCGGGGATTACAATGAGCAGTTCTTC. This encodes CASSEPRGDYNEQFF. The chain has TRBV25-1 and TRBJ2-1, with D tentatively TRBD2 (6 bases). CDR3 length: 15 amino acids. Looked up from germline, CDR1 is MGHDK and CDR2 is SYGVNS. V dropped 3 bases and J dropped 4 bases, with 13 bases sitting between them. The whole variable domain, remainder taken from reference TRBV25-1 and TRBJ2-1, is EADIYQTPRYLVIGTGKKITLECSQTMGHDKMYWYQQDPGMELHLIHYSYGVNSTEKGDLSSESTVSRIRTEHFPLTLESARPSHTSQYLCASSEPRGDYNEQFFGPGTRLTVL.

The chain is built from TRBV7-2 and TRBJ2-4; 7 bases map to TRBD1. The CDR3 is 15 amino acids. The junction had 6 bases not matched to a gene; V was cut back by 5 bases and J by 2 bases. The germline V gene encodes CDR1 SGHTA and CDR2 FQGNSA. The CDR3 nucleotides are TGTGCCAGCAGCATTAGGACAGGCACCAAAAACATTCAGTACTTC. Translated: CASSIRTGTKNIQYF.

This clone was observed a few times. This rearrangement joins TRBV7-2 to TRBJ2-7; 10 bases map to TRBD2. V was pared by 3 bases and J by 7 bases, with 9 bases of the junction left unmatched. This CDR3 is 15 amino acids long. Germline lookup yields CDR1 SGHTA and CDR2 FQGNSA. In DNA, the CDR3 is TGTGCCAGCAGCTTCATACTAGCGGGGCCGGGGGAGCAGTACTTC. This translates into CASSFILAGPGEQYF.

Here the CDR3 reads CARRGGQGRTDTQYF. The DNA of the CDR3 is TGTGCCAGACGAGGGGGACAGGGGAGGACAGATACGCAGTATTTT. This sequence joins TRBV2 and TRBJ2-3, with 10 bases that match TRBD1. The CDR3 is made up of 15 amino acids. Per the germline V gene, CDR1 is SNHLY and CDR2 is FYNNEI. The ends lost 9 bases at V and 3 bases at J; junction bases unmatched: 9.

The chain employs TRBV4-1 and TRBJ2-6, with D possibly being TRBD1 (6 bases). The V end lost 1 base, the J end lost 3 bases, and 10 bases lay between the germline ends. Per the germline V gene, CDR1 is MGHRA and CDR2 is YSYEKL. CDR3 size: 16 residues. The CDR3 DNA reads TGCGCCAGCAGCCAAGTGGGGGCACGTGGGGCCAACGTCCTGACTTTC. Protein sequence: CASSQVGARGANVLTF.

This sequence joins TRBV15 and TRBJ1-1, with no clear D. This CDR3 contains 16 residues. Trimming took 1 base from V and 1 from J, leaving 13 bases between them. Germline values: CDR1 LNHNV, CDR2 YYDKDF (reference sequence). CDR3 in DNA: TGTGCCACCAGCAGAGCATGGGGAGCGGGGAACACTGAAGCTTTCTTT. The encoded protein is CATSRAWGAGNTEAFF.

The CDR3 DNA reads as TGCGCCAGCAGCCTTAGCGAGGGTGGTGTGGGCTACACCTTC. Its protein is CASSLSEGGVGYTF. The chain has TRBV4-1 and TRBJ1-2; D gene ambiguous. Trimming removed 4 bases from V and 8 bases from J, with 17 bases in between. There are 14 residues in the CDR3. Germline CDR1 MGHRA, CDR2 YSYEKL.

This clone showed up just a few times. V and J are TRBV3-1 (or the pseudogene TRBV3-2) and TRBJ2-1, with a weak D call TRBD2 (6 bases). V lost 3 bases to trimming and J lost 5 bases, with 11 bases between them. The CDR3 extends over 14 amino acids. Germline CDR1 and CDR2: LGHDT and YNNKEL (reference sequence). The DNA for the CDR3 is TGTGCCAGCAGCCAGTGGACTAAGCACAATGAGCAGTTCTTC. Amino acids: CASSQWTKHNEQFF.

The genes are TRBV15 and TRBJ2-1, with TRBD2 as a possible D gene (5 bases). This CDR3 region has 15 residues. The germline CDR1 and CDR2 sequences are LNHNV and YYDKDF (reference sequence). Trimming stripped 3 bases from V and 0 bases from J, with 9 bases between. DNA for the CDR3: TGTGCCACCAGCAGTGGACGGGGCTCCTACAATGAGCAGTTCTTC. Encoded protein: CATSSGRGSYNEQFF.

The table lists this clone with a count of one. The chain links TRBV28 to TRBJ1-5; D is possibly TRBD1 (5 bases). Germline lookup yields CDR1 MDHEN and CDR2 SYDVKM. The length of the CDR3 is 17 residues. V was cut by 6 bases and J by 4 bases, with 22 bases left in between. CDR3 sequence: CASSTGGFGRHNQPQHF. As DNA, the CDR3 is TGTGCCAGCAGCACTGGGGGGTTTGGTCGACATAATCAGCCCCAGCATTTT.

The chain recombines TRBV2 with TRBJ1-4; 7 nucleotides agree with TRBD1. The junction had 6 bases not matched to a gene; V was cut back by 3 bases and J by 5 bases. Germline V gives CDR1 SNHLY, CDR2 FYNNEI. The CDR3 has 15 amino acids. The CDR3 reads CASSEGGQLNEKLFF. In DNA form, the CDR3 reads TGTGCCAGCAGTGAGGGGGGACAGTTGAATGAAAAACTGTTTTTT.

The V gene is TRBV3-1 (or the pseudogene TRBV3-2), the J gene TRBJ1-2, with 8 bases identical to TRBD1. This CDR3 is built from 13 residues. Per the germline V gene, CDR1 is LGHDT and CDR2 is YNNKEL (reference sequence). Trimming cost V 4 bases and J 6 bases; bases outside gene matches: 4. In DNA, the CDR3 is TGTGCCAGCAGCCCGGGACAGGCGGATGGCTACACCTTC. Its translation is CASSPGQADGYTF.

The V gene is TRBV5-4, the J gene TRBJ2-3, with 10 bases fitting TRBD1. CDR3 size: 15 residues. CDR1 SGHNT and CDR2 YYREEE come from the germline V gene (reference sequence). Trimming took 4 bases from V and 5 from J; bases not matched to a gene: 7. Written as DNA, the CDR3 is TGTGCCAGCAGCGCCCGGGACAGGGGTGAAGATACGCAGTATTTT. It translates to CASSARDRGEDTQYF.

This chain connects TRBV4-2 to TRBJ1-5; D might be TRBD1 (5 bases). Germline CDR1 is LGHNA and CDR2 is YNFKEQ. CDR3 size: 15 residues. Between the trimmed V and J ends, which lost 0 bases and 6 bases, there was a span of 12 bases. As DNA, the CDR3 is TGTGCCAGCAGCCAAGATCTAAACAGGCCTCAGCCCCAGCATTTT. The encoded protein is CASSQDLNRPQPQHF.

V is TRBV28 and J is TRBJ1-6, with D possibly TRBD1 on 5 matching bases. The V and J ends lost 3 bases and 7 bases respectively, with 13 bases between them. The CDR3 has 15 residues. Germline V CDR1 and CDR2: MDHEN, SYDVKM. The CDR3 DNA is TGTGCCAGCAGTTTTACAGGTTGGGGCAATTCACCCCTCCACTTT. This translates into CASSFTGWGNSPLHF.

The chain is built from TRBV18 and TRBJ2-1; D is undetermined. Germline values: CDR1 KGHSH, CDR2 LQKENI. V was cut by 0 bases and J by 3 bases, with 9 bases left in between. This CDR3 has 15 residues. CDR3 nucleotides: TGTGCCAGCTCACCACCGGAGAGGCACTACAATGAGCAGTTCTTC. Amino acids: CASSPPERHYNEQFF.

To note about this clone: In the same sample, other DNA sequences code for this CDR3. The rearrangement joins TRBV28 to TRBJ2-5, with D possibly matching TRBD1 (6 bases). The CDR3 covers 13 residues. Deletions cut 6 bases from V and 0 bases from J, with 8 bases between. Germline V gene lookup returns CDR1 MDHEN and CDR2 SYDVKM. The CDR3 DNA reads TGTGCCAGCAGCCAGGGGAACCAAGAGACCCAGTACTTC. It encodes CASSQGNQETQYF. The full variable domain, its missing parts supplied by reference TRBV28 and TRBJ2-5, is DVKVTQSSRYLVKRTGEKVFLECVQDMDHENMFWYRQDPGLGLRLIYFSYDVKMKEKGDIPEGYSVSREKKERFSLILESASTNQTSMYLCASSQGNQETQYFGPGTRLLVL.